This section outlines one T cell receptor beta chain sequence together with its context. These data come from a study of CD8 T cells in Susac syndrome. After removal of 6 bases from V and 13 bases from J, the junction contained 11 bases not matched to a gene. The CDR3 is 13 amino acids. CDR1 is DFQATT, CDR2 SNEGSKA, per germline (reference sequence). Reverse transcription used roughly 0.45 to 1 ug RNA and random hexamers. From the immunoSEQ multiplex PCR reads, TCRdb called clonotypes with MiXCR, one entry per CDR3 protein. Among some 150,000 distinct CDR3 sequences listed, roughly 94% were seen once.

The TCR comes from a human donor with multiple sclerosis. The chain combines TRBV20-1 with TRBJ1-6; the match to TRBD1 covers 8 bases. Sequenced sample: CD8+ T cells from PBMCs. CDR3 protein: CSAVDRAGGPLHF. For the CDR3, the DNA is TGCAGTGCGGTGGACAGGGCTGGGGGGCCCCTCCACTTT.